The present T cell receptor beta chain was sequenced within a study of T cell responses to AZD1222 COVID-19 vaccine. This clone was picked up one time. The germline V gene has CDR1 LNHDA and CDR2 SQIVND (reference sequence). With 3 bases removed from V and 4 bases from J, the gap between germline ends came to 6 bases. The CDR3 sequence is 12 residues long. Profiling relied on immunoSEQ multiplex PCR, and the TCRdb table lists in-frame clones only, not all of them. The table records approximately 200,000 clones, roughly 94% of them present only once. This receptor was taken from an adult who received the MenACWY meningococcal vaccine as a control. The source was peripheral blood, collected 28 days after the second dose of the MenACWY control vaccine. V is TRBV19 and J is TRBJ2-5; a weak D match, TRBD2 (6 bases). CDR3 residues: CASSMGGETQYF. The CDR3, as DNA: TGTGCCAGTAGTATGGGGGGAGAGACCCAGTACTTC. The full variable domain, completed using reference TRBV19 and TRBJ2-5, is DGGITQSPKYLFRKEGQNVTLSCEQNLNHDAMYWYRQDPGQGLRLIYYSQIVNDFQKGDIAEGYSVSREKKESFPLTVTSAQKNPTAFYLCASSMGGETQYFGPGTRLLVL.